This is a list of T cell receptor beta chains from one sample in a study of Ad26.COV2.S vaccination and SARS-CoV-2 variants. Using immunoSEQ multiplex PCR, the repertoire was profiled, and TCRdb retains in-frame clones only, with some absent. This sample carries 350,000 to 500,000 clones, around 90% of them seen once, and the ten largest clones take around 4.5%. Sample: peripheral blood, taken in a trial of Ad26.COV2.S vaccine versus placebo. Source of these receptors: a person between 18 and 65 years old who received the Ad26.COV2.S COVID-19 vaccine or a placebo. Each CDR3 is given with its conserved first and last residue. D genes are given only for firm matches. Clone size is shown for a subset of rows, as once, few, many or a class of expanded clone.

NA NA TRBJ2-2 TRBV20-1 TGCAGTACTCCTTACGCCGGGGAGCTGTTTTTT CSTPYAGELFF
NA NA TRBJ2-7 TRBV21-1 TGTGCCAGCAGCAAAGCGGGACGGGAGTATCCTCCCTTTTACGAGCAGTACTTC CASSKAGREYPPFYEQYF
NA TRBD1 TRBJ2-5 TRBV7-6 TGTGCCAGCAGCCCGGACAGGGGGGTCCAAGAGACCCAGTACTTC CASSPDRGVQETQYF
NA NA TRBJ2-2 TRBV7-2 TGTGCCAGCAGCTCCATGACAGGCTGGGAGCTGTTTTTT CASSSMTGWELFF
NA TRBD2 TRBJ2-7 TRBV28 TGTGCCAGCAGTATACAGCGGGAGATGTCCTACGAGCAGTACTTC CASSIQREMSYEQYF
many NA TRBJ2-1 TRBV19 TGTGCCAGTAGTTCCCTAGCCAGCAATGAGCAGTTCTTC CASSSLASNEQFF
NA NA TRBJ2-7 TRBV27 TGTGCCAGCAGTTTATGGCCTGATGGCGCGGAGATTTACGAGCAGTACTTC CASSLWPDGAEIYEQYF
NA NA TRBJ1-2 TRBV28 TGTGCCAGCAGTTTTCGGTTCAGCCTCATGATGGGGGGCTACACCTTC CASSFRFSLMMGGYTF
once NA TRBJ2-2 TRBV11-3 TGTGCCAGCAGCCAGCACACCGGGGAGCTGTTTTTT CASSQHTGELFF
once NA TRBJ2-6 TRBV18 TGTGCCAGCTCAGTCGGACGAGGTTTGGGCTCTGGGGCCAACGTCCTGACTTTC CASSVGRGLGSGANVLTF
NA NA TRBJ2-7 TRBV6-2/TRBV6-3 TGTGCCAGCAGTATCCTAGGAGCCTACGAGCAGTACTTC CASSILGAYEQYF
NA NA TRBJ2-3 TRBV7-2 TGTGCCAGCAGCTTAAATAGACAGGTGGAAGATACGCAGTATTTT CASSLNRQVEDTQYF
once NA TRBJ2-4 TRBV28 TGTGCCAGCAGTTTAAGAGGCAGATTAAACATTCAGTACTTC CASSLRGRLNIQYF
NA TRBD1 TRBJ2-3 TRBV15 TGTGCCACCAGCAGAGGCGGAGACAGGGTATCAGATACGCAGTATTTT CATSRGGDRVSDTQYF
NA TRBD2 TRBJ2-1 TRBV6-2/TRBV6-3 TGTGCCAGCAGTTCACCCCGGCGTAGCGGGGATCCCAATGAGCAGTTCTTC CASSSPRRSGDPNEQFF
NA TRBD2 TRBJ2-7 TRBV5-8 TGTGCCAGCAGCCGTTTTGGGCTAGCGGGAGATACCTACGAGCAGTACTTC CASSRFGLAGDTYEQYF
NA NA TRBJ1-1 TRBV29-1 TGCAGCGCAGGAAGAGGGGGATCTGAAGCTTTCTTT CSAGRGGSEAFF
NA NA TRBJ1-2 TRBV2 TGTGCCAGCAGCATCGACCGCTATGGCTACACCTTC CASSIDRYGYTF